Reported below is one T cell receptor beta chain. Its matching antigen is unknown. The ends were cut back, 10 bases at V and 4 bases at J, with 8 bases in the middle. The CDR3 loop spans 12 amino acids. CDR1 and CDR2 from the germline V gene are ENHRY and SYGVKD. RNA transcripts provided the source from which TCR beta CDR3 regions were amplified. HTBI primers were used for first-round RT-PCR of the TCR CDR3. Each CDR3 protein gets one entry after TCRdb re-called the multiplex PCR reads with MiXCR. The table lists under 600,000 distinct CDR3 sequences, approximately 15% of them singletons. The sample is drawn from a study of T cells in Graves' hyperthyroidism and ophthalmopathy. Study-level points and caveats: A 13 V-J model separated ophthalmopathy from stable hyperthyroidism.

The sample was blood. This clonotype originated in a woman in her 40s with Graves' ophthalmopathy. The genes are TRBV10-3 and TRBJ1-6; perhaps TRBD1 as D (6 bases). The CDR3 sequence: CASGTYNSPLHF. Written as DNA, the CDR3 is TGTGCCAGCGGGACATATAATTCACCCCTCCACTTT.